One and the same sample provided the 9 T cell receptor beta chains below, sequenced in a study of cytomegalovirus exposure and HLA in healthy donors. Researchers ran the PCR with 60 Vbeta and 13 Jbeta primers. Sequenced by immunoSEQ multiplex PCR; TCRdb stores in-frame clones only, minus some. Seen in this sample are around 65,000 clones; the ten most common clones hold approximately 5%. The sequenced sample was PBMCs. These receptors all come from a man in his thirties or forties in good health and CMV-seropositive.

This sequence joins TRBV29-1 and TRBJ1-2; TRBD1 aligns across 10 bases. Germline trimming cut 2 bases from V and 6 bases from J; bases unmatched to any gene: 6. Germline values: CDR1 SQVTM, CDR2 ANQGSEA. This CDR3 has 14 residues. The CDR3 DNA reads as TGCAGCGTTGAAAGACAGGGGGCGCGAGATGGCTACACCTTC. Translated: CSVERQGARDGYTF.

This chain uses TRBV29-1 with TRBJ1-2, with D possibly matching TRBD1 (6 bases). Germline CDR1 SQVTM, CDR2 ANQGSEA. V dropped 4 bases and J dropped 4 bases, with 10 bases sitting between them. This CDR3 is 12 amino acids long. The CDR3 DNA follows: TGCAGCGTTGCAGGGGCGGTCTATGGCTACACCTTC. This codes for CSVAGAVYGYTF. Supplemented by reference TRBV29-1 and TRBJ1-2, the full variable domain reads SAVISQKPSRDICQRGTSLTIQCQVDSQVTMMFWYRQQPGQSLTLIATANQGSEATYESGFVIDKFPISRPNLTFSTLTVSNMSPEDSSIYLCSVAGAVYGYTFGSGTRLTVV.

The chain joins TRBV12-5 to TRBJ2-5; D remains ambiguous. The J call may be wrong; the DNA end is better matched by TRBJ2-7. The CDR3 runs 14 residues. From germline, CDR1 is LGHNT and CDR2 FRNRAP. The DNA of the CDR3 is TGTGCTAGTGGCCATTTTTCGACAACCTACGAGCAGTACTTC. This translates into CASGHFSTTYEQYF.

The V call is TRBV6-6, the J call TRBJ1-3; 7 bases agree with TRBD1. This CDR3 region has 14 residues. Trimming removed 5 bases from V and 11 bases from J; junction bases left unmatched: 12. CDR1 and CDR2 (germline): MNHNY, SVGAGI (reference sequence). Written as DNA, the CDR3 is TGTGCCAGCAGTACTGGGTGGGACAGTTCATCCATATATTTT. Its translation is CASSTGWDSSSIYF.

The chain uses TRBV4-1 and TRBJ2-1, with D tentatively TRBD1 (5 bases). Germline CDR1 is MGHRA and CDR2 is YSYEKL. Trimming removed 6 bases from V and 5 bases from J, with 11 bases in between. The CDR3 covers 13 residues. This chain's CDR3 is CASSPDRDNEQFF. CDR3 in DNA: TGCGCCAGCAGTCCCGACAGAGACAATGAGCAGTTCTTC.

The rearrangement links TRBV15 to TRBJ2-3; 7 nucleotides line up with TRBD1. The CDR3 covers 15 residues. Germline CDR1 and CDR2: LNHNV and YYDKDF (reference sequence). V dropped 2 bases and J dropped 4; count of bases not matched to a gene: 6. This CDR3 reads CATSRQSGTADTQYF. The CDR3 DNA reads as TGTGCCACCAGCAGACAATCGGGGACAGCAGATACGCAGTATTTT. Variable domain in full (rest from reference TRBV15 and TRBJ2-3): DAMVIQNPRYQVTQFGKPVTLSCSQTLNHNVMYWYQQKSSQAPKLLFHYYDKDFNNEADTPDNFQSRRPNTSFCFLDIRSPGLGDTAMYLCATSRQSGTADTQYFGPGTRLTVL.

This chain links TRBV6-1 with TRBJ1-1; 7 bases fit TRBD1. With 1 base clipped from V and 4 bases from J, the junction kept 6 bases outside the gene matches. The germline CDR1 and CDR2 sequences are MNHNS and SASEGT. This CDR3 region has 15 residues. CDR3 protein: CASSEEEGAGTEAFF. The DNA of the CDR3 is TGTGCCAGCAGTGAAGAGGAGGGGGCGGGCACTGAAGCTTTCTTT.

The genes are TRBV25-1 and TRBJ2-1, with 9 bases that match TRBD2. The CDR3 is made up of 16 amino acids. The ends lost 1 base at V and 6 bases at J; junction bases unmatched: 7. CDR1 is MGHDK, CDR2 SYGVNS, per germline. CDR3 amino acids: CASSELVSGSPNEQFF. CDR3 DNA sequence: TGTGCCAGCAGTGAATTGGTTAGCGGGAGTCCCAATGAGCAGTTCTTC.

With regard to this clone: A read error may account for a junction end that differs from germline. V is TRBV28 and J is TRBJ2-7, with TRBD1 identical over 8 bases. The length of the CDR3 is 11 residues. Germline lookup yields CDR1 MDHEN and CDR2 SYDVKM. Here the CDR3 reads CASSSTGDRNF. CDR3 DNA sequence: TGTGCCAGCAGCTCGACAGGGGACCGAAATTTC.